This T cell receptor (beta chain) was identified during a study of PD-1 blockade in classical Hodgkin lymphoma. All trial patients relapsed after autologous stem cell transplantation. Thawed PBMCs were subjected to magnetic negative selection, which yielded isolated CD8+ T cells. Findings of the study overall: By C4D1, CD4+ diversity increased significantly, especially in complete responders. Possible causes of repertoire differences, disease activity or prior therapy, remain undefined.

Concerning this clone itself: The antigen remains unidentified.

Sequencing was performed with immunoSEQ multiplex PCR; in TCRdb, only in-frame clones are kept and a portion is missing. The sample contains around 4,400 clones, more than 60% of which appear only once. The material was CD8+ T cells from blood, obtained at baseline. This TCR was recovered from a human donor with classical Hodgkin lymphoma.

The CDR3 coding sequence is TGTGCCAGCAGTGGAGCATATTTAGATACGCAGTATTTT. Translation gives CASSGAYLDTQYF. The chain has TRBV2 and TRBJ2-3, with D unresolved. V was shortened by 4 bases and J by 5 bases, with 10 bases between the two germline ends. The CDR3 extends over 13 amino acids. Germline CDR1 and CDR2: SNHLY and FYNNEI.